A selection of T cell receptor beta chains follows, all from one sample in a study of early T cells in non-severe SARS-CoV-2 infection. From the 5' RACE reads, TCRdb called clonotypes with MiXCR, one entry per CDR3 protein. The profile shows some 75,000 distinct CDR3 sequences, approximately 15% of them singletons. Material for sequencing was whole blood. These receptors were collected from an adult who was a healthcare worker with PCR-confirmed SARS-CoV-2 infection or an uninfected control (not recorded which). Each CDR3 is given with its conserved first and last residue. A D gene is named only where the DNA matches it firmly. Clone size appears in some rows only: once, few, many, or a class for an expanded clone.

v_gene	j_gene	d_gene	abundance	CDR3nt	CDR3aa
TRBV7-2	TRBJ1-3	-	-	TGTGCGTCCGGGGGGACTGGAAACACCATATATTTT	CASGGTGNTIYF
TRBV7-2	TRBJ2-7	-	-	TGTGCCAGCAGCCTAAACAGCTACGAGCAGTACTTC	CASSLNSYEQYF
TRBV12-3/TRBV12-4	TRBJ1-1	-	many	TGTGCCAGCAGTTTTATGTGGGGGCAATCTGAAGCTTTCTTT	CASSFMWGQSEAFF
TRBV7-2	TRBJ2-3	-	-	TGTGCCAGCAGCTTTAGACTAGCAGATACGCAGTATTTT	CASSFRLADTQYF
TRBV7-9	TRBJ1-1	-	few	TGTGCCAGCAGCTTACAGGGAGGGATCAGACCGAACACTGAAGCTTTCTTT	CASSLQGGIRPNTEAFF
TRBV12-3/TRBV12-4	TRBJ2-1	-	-	TGTGCCAGCAGTTTAAGCGGCAGCAGGGACAATGAGCAGTTCTTC	CASSLSGSRDNEQFF
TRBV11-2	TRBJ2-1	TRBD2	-	TGTGCCAGCAGCTCCGGACTAGCGATAAATGAGCAGTTCTTC	CASSSGLAINEQFF
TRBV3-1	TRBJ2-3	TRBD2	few	TGTGCCAGCAGCCAATCCGGGGGGGGCCAGGGTACGCAGTATTTT	CASSQSGGGQGTQYF
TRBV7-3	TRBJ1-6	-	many	TGTGCCAGCAGGGGTACCCTTGTGGATCATTGTGCCTCACCCCTCCACTTT	CASRGTLVDHCASPLHF
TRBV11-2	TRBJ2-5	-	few	TGTGCCAGCAGCTTAGAGTGGACCCAGTACTTC	CASSLEWTQYF
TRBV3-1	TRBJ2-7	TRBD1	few	TGTGCCAGCAGCCGCACGACGACAGGGCCTCACTCCTACGAGCAGTACTTC	CASSRTTTGPHSYEQYF
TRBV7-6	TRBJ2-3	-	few	TGTGCCAGCAGCTTATCGACAGGTTCTAGCACAGATACGCAGTATTTT	CASSLSTGSSTDTQYF
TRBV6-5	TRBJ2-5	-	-	TGTGCCAGCAGTTACGAGTCGGGAGAGTTGGAGACCCAGTACTTC	CASSYESGELETQYF
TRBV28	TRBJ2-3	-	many	TGTGCCAGCAGTTTAGGACTCTCGGGGGATACGCAGTATTTT	CASSLGLSGDTQYF
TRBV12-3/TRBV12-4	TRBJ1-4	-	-	TGTGCCAGCGGTTTCGGCAGGGCGGAGGAAAAACTGTTTTTT	CASGFGRAEEKLFF
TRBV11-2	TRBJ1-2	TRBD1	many	TGTGCCAGCAGGCCCCCGGTCAGGGGGAAAAGTAACTATGGCTACACCTTC	CASRPPVRGKSNYGYTF
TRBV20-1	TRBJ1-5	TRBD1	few	TGCAGTGCTAGAGATGGGACAGGGGCTGTCAATCAGCCCCAGCATTTT	CSARDGTGAVNQPQHF
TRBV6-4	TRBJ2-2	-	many	TGTGCCAGCAGTGACTCGAGCGACACCGGGGAGCTGTTTTTT	CASSDSSDTGELFF
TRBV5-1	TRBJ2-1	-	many	TGCGCCAGCAGCCCAGGGGGGTGGTCCTACAATGAGCAGTTCTTC	CASSPGGWSYNEQFF
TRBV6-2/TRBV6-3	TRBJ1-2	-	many	TGTGCCAGCAACTCCCTGGTCAGCCGACCAGGGGAGATCTTCTATGGCTACACCTTC	CASNSLVSRPGEIFYGYTF
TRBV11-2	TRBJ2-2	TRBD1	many	TGTGCCAGCAGCTCGACAGGGACCGGGGAGCTGTTTTTT	CASSSTGTGELFF
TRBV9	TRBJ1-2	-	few	TGTGCCAGCAGGGGCACCCTCTATGGCTACACCTTC	CASRGTLYGYTF
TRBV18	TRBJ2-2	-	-	TGTGCCAGCTCACCCCACCATGGGGAGGACGGGGAGCTGTTTTTT	CASSPHHGEDGELFF
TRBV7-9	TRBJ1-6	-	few	TGTGCCAGCAGCTTGAACAATTCACCCCTCCACTTT	CASSLNNSPLHF
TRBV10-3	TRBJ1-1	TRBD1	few	TGTGCCATCAGCCGCGACAGGGGCACTGAAGCTTTCTTT	CAISRDRGTEAFF
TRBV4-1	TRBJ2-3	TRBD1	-	TGCGCCAGCAGGACAGGGGGAGGCACAGATACGCAGTATTTT	CASRTGGGTDTQYF
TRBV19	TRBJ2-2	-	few	TGTGCCAGTAGAAGAGTCGGGGACCCCACCGGGGAGCTGTTTTTT	CASRRVGDPTGELFF
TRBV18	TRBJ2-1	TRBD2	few	TGTGCCAGCTCACCCGACCTCCTACTAGCGGGGTACAATGAGCAGTTCTTC	CASSPDLLLAGYNEQFF
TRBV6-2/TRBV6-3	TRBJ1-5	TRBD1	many	TGTGCCAGCAGCTTCGACAGGGGGCTACTTAGCAATCAGCCCCAGCATTTT	CASSFDRGLLSNQPQHF
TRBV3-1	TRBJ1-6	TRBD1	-	TGTGCCAGCAGCTCTACAGGGGACTCCCCCCTCCACTTT	CASSSTGDSPLHF
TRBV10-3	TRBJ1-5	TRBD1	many	TGTGCCATCAAGGACAGGGACGATCAGCCCCAGCATTTT	CAIKDRDDQPQHF
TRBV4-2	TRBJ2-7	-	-	TGTGCCAGCAGCCAAGATACGCCCCGACAGGCTCTCGTTGCTTTCACCTACGAGCAGTACTTC	CASSQDTPRQALVAFTYEQYF
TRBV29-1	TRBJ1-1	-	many	TGCAGCGTTACCCCTAGCCCTTGGGTAGCTTTCTTT	CSVTPSPWVAFF
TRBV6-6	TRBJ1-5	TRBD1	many	TGTGCCAGCAGTACCACAGGGGGCAACTTTGGTCAGCCCCAGCATTTT	CASSTTGGNFGQPQHF
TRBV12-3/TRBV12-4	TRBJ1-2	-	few	TGTGCCAGCAGTCACCAGGCGGAGAACTATGGCTACACCTTC	CASSHQAENYGYTF
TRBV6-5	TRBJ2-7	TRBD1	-	TGTGCCAGCAGTAAATCCCGACAGGGGGTCCTACAGAGGTACTTC	CASSKSRQGVLQRYF
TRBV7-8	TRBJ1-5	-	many	TGTGCCAGCAGCTTGGCTGGGGGTAGCAATCAGCCCCAGCATTTT	CASSLAGGSNQPQHF
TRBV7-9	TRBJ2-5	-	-	TGTGCCAGCAGCTTAGCCCACTTTCTCACCCAGTACTTC	CASSLAHFLTQYF
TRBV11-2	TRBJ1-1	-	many	TGTGCCAGCAGCTTAAAGGTGAACACTGAAGCTTTCTTT	CASSLKVNTEAFF
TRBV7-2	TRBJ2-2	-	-	TGTGCCAGCAGCGCGCAGAACACCGGGGAGCTGTTTTTT	CASSAQNTGELFF
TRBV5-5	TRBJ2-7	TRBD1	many	TGTGCCAGCAGCGGGGACAGTTTCTACGAGCAGTACTTC	CASSGDSFYEQYF
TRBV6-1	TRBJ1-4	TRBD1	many	TGTGCCAGCAGCCCAAACTACGAGACAGGGTTGTTGGAAAAACTGTTTTTT	CASSPNYETGLLEKLFF
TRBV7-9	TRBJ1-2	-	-	TGTGCCAGCAGCTTAGCACAGGTCGTTTTCCATGGCTACACCTTC	CASSLAQVVFHGYTF
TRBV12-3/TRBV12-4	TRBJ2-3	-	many	TGTGCCAGCAGTCTTAGGGGAAAGGGACCAGATACGCAGTATTTT	CASSLRGKGPDTQYF
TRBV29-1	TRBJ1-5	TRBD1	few	TGCAGCGTTGAAGTTTCTAGGCAGGGGGATAATCAGCCCCAGCATTTT	CSVEVSRQGDNQPQHF
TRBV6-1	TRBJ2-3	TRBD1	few	TGTGCCGCCGCAGGGGGTAGCACAGATACGCAGTATTTT	CAAAGGSTDTQYF